These 7 T cell receptor beta chains came from one sample sequenced in a study of blood T cell repertoires in COVID-19. Method: immunoSEQ multiplex PCR; TCRdb's copy keeps in-frame clones and lacks some. The sample records a few hundred thousand clones, 80% to 90% being singletons. Sequencing was done on a sample of peripheral blood. These receptors all stem from a man older than 75 with acute or convalescent COVID-19.

The chain links TRBV5-1 to TRBJ2-3; a weak D match, TRBD2 (7 bases). The V and J ends lost 4 bases and 1 base respectively, with 16 bases between them. The CDR3 totals 16 residues. Germline assignment: CDR1 SGHRS and CDR2 YFSETQ. The DNA of the CDR3 is TGCGCCAGCAGCCCCTCTCAAGGGGGGGGCACAGATACGCAGTATTTT. Translated, it gives CASSPSQGGGTDTQYF.

In DNA form, the CDR3 reads TGTGCCAGCAGTGAACGGGGACTAGCGCGCGACGAGCAGTACTTC. Its protein is CASSERGLARDEQYF. The rearrangement joins TRBV6-1 to TRBJ2-7; 10 positions agree with TRBD2. The CDR3 covers 15 residues. V trimming: 2 bases; J trimming: 5 bases; junction bases outside the gene matches: 6. Germline CDR1 is MNHNS and CDR2 is SASEGT.

The chain couples TRBV7-3 to TRBJ2-2; D not resolved. Trimming stripped 5 bases from V and 6 bases from J, with 13 bases between. The CDR3 loop spans 14 amino acids. Per the germline V gene, CDR1 is SGHTA and CDR2 is FQGTGA. The CDR3 DNA reads as TGTGCCAGCAGCCGTCTAAACTTCGCCGGGGAGCTGTTTTTT. Translated, it gives CASSRLNFAGELFF.

The rearrangement joins TRBV6-5 to TRBJ2-5, with 8 bases aligning to TRBD2. The CDR3 is 15 residues long. The germline CDR1 and CDR2 sequences are MNHEY and SVGAGI. Trimming at V came to 6 bases and at J to 1 base, leaving 7 bases not matched to a gene. The CDR3 is CASREFSGTQETQYF. DNA for the CDR3: TGTGCCAGCAGGGAGTTTAGCGGGACCCAAGAGACCCAGTACTTC.

This clone was picked up a small number of times. The chain links TRBV18 to TRBJ2-1; D is unresolved. Trimming pared 4 bases from V and 1 base from J, leaving 11 bases between. Looked up from germline, CDR1 is KGHSH and CDR2 is LQKENI. The CDR3 is made up of 15 amino acids. The CDR3 sequence is CASSRGVRSYNEQFF. As DNA, the CDR3 is TGTGCCAGCTCACGCGGTGTGAGGTCCTACAATGAGCAGTTCTTC.

This clone was picked up one time. V usage is TRBV5-1 and J usage is TRBJ1-1; a possible D gene is TRBD1 (5 bases). V lost 0 bases and J lost 3, with 9 bases in between. CDR3 size: 14 residues. Germline CDR1 SGHRS, CDR2 YFSETQ. The CDR3 loop reads CASSLAGKDTEAFF. CDR3 nucleotides: TGCGCCAGCAGCTTGGCAGGGAAAGACACTGAAGCTTTCTTT.

The rearrangement uses TRBV4-1 and TRBJ1-2; 9 bases align to TRBD1. CDR3 length equals 16 residues. Germline-derived CDR1 and CDR2 are MGHRA and YSYEKL. With 1 base clipped from V and 2 bases from J, the junction kept 5 bases outside the gene matches. The CDR3 region is CASSQVGGTGNYGYTF. The CDR3, as DNA: TGCGCCAGCAGCCAAGTAGGAGGGACAGGGAACTATGGCTACACCTTC.